The entry below gives a single TCR beta chain sequence along with its context. These data belong to a study of blood T cell repertoires in COVID-19. The repertoire was sequenced with immunoSEQ multiplex PCR; TCRdb's copy has only in-frame clones and lacks some. The table shows over 250,000 clones, with nearly 90% occurring only once. Germline V lookup: CDR1 SGHDN, CDR2 FVKESK. V lost 3 bases and J 6 bases, leaving 10 bases between the germline ends. This CDR3 region has 13 residues. The V and J genes are TRBV14 and TRBJ2-3; possible D gene TRBD1, 6 bases. The sequence came from an older woman who had recovered from COVID-19. The sample was PBMCs or T cells enriched from blood (not recorded which). Here the CDR3 reads CASSHLQGDTQYF. The CDR3 bases are TGTGCCAGCAGCCATTTACAGGGTGATACGCAGTATTTT. The entire variable domain, with the rest obtained from reference TRBV14 and TRBJ2-3, is as follows: EAGVTQFPSHSVIEKGQTVTLRCDPISGHDNLYWYRRVMGKEIKFLLHFVKESKQDESGMPNNRFLAERTGGTYSTLKVQPAELEDSGVYFCASSHLQGDTQYFGPGTRLTVL.